The present T cell receptor (beta chain) was sequenced within a study of blood T cell repertoires in COVID-19. The CDR3 has 14 amino acids. Per the germline V gene, CDR1 is SQVTM and CDR2 is ANQGSEA. Trimming left V 0 bases short and J 7 bases short, with 15 bases between. Clones were read by immunoSEQ multiplex PCR, and TCRdb kept only the in-frame ones, dropping some. The repertoire has 150,000 to 200,000 clones, 80% to 90% of them found once; the top ten carry 9% to 10%. Sample: PBMCs or T cells enriched from blood (not recorded which). This TCR was sampled from a woman younger than 30 who had recovered from COVID-19. This chain links TRBV29-1 with TRBJ1-1; the D gene is possibly TRBD1 (6 bases). The CDR3 region has the DNA TGCAGCGTTGAAGAGGCACAGGGAGTGGATGAAGCTTTCTTT. Amino acid sequence: CSVEEAQGVDEAFF.